This T cell receptor (beta chain) was sequenced during a study of cytomegalovirus exposure and HLA in healthy donors. Study-wide context: Early release data held 85 million or so unique TCRs from HLA-typed donors. Findings and caveats of the study: As a later analysis revealed, most CMV-associated TCR beta chains appeared HLA-restricted.

Concerning this clone itself: Antigen unknown.

The PCR contained 60 Vbeta and 13 Jbeta primers. Sequenced by immunoSEQ multiplex PCR; TCRdb stores in-frame clones only, minus some. The data show 74,000 or so clones, and the top ten clones hold 1.5%. The V gene's germline CDR1 is SGHVS and CDR2 FQNEAQ. V lost 3 bases, J lost 4 bases, and 8 bases stayed unmatched. The CDR3 length is 15 residues. The source is a woman aged 55-75 years in good health and CMV-seronegative. The chain employs TRBV7-8 and TRBJ2-7; 8 bases are a match to TRBD2. The source material was PBMCs. The CDR3 sequence is CASSLQSGSLYEQYF. In DNA form, the CDR3 reads TGTGCCAGCAGCTTGCAGAGCGGGAGTTTGTACGAGCAGTACTTC.